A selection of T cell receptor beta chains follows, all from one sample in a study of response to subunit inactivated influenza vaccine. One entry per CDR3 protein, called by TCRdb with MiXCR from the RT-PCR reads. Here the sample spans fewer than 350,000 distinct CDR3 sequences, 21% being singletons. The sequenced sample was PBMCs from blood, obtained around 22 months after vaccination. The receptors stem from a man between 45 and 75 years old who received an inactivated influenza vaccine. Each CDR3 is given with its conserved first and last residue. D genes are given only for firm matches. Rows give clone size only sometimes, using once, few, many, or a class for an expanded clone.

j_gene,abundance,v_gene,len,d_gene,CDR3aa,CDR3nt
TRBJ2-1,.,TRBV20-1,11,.,CSARDSSAQFF,TGCAGTGCTAGAGATAGCAGCGCCCAGTTCTTC
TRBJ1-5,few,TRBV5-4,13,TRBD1,CAYHGTGNQPQHF,TGTGCCTACCACGGGACAGGCAATCAGCCCCAGCATTTT
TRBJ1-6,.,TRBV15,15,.,CATSRDLGRNSPLHF,TGTGCCACCAGCAGAGATCTCGGGAGAAATTCACCCCTCCACTTT
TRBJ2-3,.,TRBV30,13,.,CAWSLGEPDTQYF,TGTGCCTGGAGTTTAGGAGAGCCAGATACGCAGTATTTT
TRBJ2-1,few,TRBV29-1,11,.,CSVDGRPDQFF,TGCAGCGTTGATGGCAGACCAGACCAGTTCTTC
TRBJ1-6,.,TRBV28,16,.,CASSFGGTQSNSPLHF,TGTGCCAGCAGTTTTGGAGGAACGCAATCGAATTCACCCCTCCACTTT
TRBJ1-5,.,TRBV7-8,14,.,CASSIGTTNQPQHF,TGTGCCAGCAGCATCGGGACAACTAATCAGCCCCAGCATTTT
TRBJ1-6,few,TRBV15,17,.,CATSRGKDTLYNSPLHF,TGTGCCACCAGCAGAGGGAAAGACACCTTATATAATTCACCCCTCCACTTT
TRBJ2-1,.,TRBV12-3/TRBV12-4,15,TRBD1,CASSPGGTGRAGQFF,TGTGCCAGCAGTCCCGGGGGGACAGGGAGAGCTGGGCAGTTCTTC
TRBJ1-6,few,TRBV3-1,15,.,CASSQVFGNNSPLHF,TGTGCCAGCAGCCAAGTGTTTGGGAATAATTCACCCCTCCACTTT
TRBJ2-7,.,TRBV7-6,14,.,CASSLAIGSYEQYF,TGTGCCAGCAGCTTAGCGATAGGGTCCTACGAGCAGTACTTC
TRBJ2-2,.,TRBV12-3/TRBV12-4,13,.,CASSLGEVGELFF,TGTGCCAGCAGTCTCGGGGAGGTCGGGGAGCTGTTTTTT
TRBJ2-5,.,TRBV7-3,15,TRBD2,CASSLSSGGPETQYF,TGTGCCAGCAGCTTATCTTCGGGAGGGCCCGAGACCCAGTACTTC
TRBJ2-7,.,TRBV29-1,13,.,CSVHLVNGNEQYF,TGCAGCGTTCATCTCGTAAACGGGAACGAGCAGTACTTC
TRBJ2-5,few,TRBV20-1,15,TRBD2,CSARSSTSGRKTQYF,TGCAGTGCTAGGTCTTCGACTAGCGGGAGGAAGACCCAGTACTTC
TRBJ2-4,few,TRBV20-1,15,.,CSARGEGGKGGIQYF,TGCAGTGCTAGAGGGGAAGGCGGTAAAGGAGGCATTCAGTACTTC
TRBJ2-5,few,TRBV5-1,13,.,CASSGTPQETQYF,TGCGCCAGCAGCGGGACTCCCCAAGAGACCCAGTACTTC
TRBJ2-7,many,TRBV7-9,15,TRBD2,CASSSSGTTYYEQYF,TGTGCCAGCAGCTCCTCCGGGACTACTTATTACGAGCAGTACTTC
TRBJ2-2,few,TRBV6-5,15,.,CASSYSPVSTGELFF,TGTGCCAGCAGTTACTCGCCAGTTTCCACCGGGGAGCTGTTTTTT
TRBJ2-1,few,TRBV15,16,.,CATSRPSGSSYNEQFF,TGTGCCACCAGCAGACCCTCGGGAAGCTCCTACAATGAGCAGTTCTTC
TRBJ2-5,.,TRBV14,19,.,CASSQGQSGSWGRQETQYF,TGTGCCAGCAGCCAAGGACAGAGTGGCTCTTGGGGTCGTCAAGAGACCCAGTACTTC
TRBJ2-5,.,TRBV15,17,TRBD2,CATSRDISSGSQKTQYF,TGTGCCACCAGCAGAGATATTAGTAGCGGGAGTCAAAAGACCCAGTACTTC
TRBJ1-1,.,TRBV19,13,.,CASKFIRAGEAFF,TGTGCCAGTAAGTTCATCAGGGCCGGTGAAGCTTTCTTT
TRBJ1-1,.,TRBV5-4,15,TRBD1,CASSIQQGAGTEAFF,TGTGCCAGCAGCATACAACAGGGGGCTGGGACTGAAGCTTTCTTT
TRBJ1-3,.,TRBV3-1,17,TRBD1,CASSQGGAGGTGNTIYF,TGTGCCAGCAGCCAAGGAGGGGCAGGGGGCACTGGAAACACCATATATTTT
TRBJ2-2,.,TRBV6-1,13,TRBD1,CASKTGATGELFF,TGTGCCAGCAAGACAGGGGCGACCGGGGAGCTGTTTTTT
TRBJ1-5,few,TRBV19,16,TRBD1,CASSIRGPGGHQPQHF,TGTGCCAGTAGTATCCGTGGGCCAGGGGGGCATCAGCCCCAGCATTTT
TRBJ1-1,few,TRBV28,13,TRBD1,CASSRQGRGAAFF,TGTGCCAGCAGCAGACAGGGAAGGGGAGCAGCTTTCTTT
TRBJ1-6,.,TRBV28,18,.,CASSLRDALVGYNSPLHF,TGTGCCAGCAGCCTCCGAGACGCCTTGGTAGGCTATAATTCACCCCTCCACTTT
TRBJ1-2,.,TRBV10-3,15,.,CAISGLATAIYGYTF,TGTGCCATCAGTGGTTTGGCCACAGCTATCTATGGCTACACCTTC
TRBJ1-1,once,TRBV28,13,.,CASITGWNTEAFF,TGTGCCAGCATAACGGGCTGGAACACTGAAGCTTTCTTT
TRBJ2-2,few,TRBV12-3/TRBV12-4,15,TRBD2,CASSSLAGFTGELFF,TGTGCCAGCAGTTCTCTAGCGGGGTTCACCGGGGAGCTGTTTTTT
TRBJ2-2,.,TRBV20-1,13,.,CSAISRAGGELFF,TGCAGTGCTATAAGCAGGGCCGGCGGGGAGCTGTTTTTT
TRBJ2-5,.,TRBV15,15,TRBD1,CATTQGDRTEETQYF,TGTGCCACCACCCAGGGGGACAGGACTGAAGAGACCCAGTACTTC
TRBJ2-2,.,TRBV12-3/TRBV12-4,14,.,CASSLRGTTGELFF,TGTGCCAGCAGTTTACGGGGTACCACCGGGGAGCTGTTTTTT